Below, one TCR beta chain is given with its context. Its antigen has not been determined. There are no base qualities to consult, and no much larger clone falls within one base. In Seattle, one collaborating source enrolled patients while the infection was active and tracked those patients longitudinally over the course of disease. Whole blood was collected in K2EDTA tubes by collaborating institutions according to the institutions' own protocols. Collaborator samples were shipped for TCRbeta analysis as frozen whole blood, isolated PBMCs, or DNA extracted from either sample type. The data are from a study of blood T cell repertoires in COVID-19 (dated by TCRdb to the early 2020s). Study-wide context: Samples from collaborators originated in the United States, Italy and Spain and spanned both the acute and convalescent phases of COVID-19. The prospective study material was composed of cDNA or gDNA derived from T cells, B-cell-depleted T cells, or PBMCs. Subjects who had been exposed to COVID-19, were actively infected with it, or had recovered from it provided the deeply sampled blood TCRbeta repertoires that made up the dataset. The repertoires were released in a freely available public database meant as a resource for research on the immune response to SARS-CoV-2. Samples were obtained from the ongoing ImmuneRACE study (first 160 participants) and from about 1,300 subjects provided by 6 global collaborators. The sample metadata nearly always contained a de-identified subject ID, COVID-19 status, age in years and sex. Where available, HLA class I and class II types were taken from metadata supplied by the sample provider and were not determined by assay-based typing.

TCRbeta CDR3 regions were amplified from genomic DNA by means of the immunoSEQ Assay, a bias-controlled multiplex PCR. The paper's processing steps were these. The number of nucleated cells in each sample was estimated from the amplification of reference gene primers within the assay. Sequence reads were collapsed and filtered to measure the absolute abundance of every unique TCRbeta CDR3 rearrangement. For each sample, productive Simpson clonality was calculated by taking the square root of Simpson's diversity index across productive rearrangements. This immuneACCESS table, as held by TCRdb, lists in-frame sequences with V and J called but not all clones. Of the missing ones, under half trace to an unresolved V gene in checked studies; the others have no known cause. V and J calls and clone size are copied from that table; D and trimming were computed from the DNA. Across this sample there are approximately 97,000 clones, with 88% seen only once. Around 2.1% of the sample comes from the top ten.

General conclusions and limits of the study: How much clinical and demographic metadata was included differed by source and by participant, and the metadata was provided uncurated.

The CDR3 sequence holds 18 residues, the cysteine and phenylalanine included. Only the CDR3 portion is preserved as DNA: 54 bases, with reading frame beginning at the first base. The germline V end is reduced by 4 bases and the J end by 5 bases; junction bases left unmatched: 17. The germline V gene yields SGHRS for CDR1 and YFSETQ for CDR2. This sequence was found in a man aged 50 to 59 with COVID-19, enrolled during active disease. The chain links TRBV5-1 with TRBJ2-5; 10 junctional bases match TRBD1. The sequencing sample was made of peripheral blood. The bases are TGCGCCAGCAGCCCATCGGGACAGGGGAGTAGCGGGGCTGAGACCCAGTACTTC. This translates into CASSPSGQGSSGAETQYF.